The 3 T cell receptor beta chains below were found in one sample sequenced in a study of blood T cell repertoires in COVID-19. Assay used: immunoSEQ multiplex PCR; TCRdb lists only in-frame clones, some missing. The profile shows roughly 290,000 clones, 84% of them singletons. The sequenced sample was peripheral blood. The receptors were sampled from a person aged 65 to 79 with COVID-19, enrolled during active disease.

This clone was recorded only once. The chain links TRBV18 to TRBJ2-2; 8 bases match TRBD2. With V trimmed by 2 bases and J by 4 bases, 3 bases remained unmatched. The CDR3 is 15 amino acids. The germline V gene encodes CDR1 KGHSH and CDR2 LQKENI. The CDR3 loop reads CASSPLGTSTGELFF. DNA for the CDR3: TGTGCCAGCTCACCATTAGGGACTAGCACCGGGGAGCTGTTTTTT. Combining the CDR3 with reference TRBV18 and TRBJ2-2 gives the whole variable domain NAGVMQNPRHLVRRRGQEARLRCSPMKGHSHVYWYRQLPEEGLKFMVYLQKENIIDESGMPKERFSAEFPKEGPSILRIQQVVRGDSAAYFCASSPLGTSTGELFFGEGSRLTVL.

As concerns this clone: Relative to the germline gene, one junction end is altered; a read error may explain this. The rearrangement joins TRBV11-3 to TRBJ1-2; 9 nucleotides agree with TRBD1. Germline V CDR1 and CDR2: SGHNT, YENEEA. The CDR3 contains 18 residues. The CDR3 is CASSLVPLSGTGFFGYAF. The CDR3 bases are TGTGCCAGCAGCTTAGTTCCATTGTCCGGGACAGGGTTCTTCGGGTACGCCTTC. Complete variable domain (other parts from reference TRBV11-3 and TRBJ1-2): EAGVVQSPRYKIIEKKQPVAFWCNPISGHNTLYWYLQNLGQGPELLIRYENEEAVDDSQLPKDRFSAERLKGVDSTLKIQPAELGDSAVYLCASSLVPLSGTGFFGYAFGSGTRLTVV.

The chain joins TRBV11-2 to TRBJ2-2, with a weak D call TRBD1 (6 bases). Looked up from germline, CDR1 is SGHAT and CDR2 is FQNNGV. V lost 5 bases, J lost 0 bases, and 10 bases lay in between. The CDR3 is 15 residues long. CDR3 sequence (DNA): TGTGCCAGCAGCCCAGGACAGTCGAACACCGGGGAGCTGTTTTTT. Its translation is CASSPGQSNTGELFF.